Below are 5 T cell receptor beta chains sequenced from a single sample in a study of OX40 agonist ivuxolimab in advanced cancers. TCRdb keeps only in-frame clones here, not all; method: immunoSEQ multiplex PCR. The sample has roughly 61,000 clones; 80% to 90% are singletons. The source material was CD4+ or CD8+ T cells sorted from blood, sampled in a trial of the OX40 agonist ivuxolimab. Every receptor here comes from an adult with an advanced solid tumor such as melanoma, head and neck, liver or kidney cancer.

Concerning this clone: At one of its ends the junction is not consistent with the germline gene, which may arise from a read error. The CDR3 DNA reads as TGTGCCAGCGGCTTAGAACCCAGGGGGCGACAAGAGACCCAGTACTTC. Its protein is CASGLEPRGRQETQYF. The gene calls are TRBV7-2 and TRBJ2-5, with TRBD1 identical over 8 bases. This CDR3 region has 16 residues. Germline values: CDR1 SGHTA, CDR2 FQGNSA.

The CDR3 DNA reads as TGTGCCAGCAGTGAACAACTAGCGGGACATGGTGAGCAGTACTTC. This encodes CASSEQLAGHGEQYF. This chain joins TRBV5-4 and TRBJ2-7, with 10 bases matching TRBD2. Germline CDR1 SGHNT, CDR2 YYREEE (reference sequence). With V trimmed by 5 bases and J by 7 bases, 12 bases remained unmatched. The CDR3 is 15 residues long.

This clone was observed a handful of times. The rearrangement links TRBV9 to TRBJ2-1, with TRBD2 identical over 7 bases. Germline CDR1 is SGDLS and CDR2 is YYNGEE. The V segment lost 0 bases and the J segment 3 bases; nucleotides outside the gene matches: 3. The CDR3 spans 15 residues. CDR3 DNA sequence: TGTGCCAGCAGCGTAGACGGCGGGAGCTACAATGAGCAGTTCTTC. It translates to CASSVDGGSYNEQFF.

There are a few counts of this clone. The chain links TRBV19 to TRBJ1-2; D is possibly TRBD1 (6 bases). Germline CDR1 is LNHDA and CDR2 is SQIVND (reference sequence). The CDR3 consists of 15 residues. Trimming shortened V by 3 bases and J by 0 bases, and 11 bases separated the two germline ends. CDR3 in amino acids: CASSIARGSNYGYTF. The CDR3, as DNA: TGTGCCAGTAGTATCGCCAGGGGATCTAACTATGGCTACACCTTC.

CDR3 sequence reads: CASSPGGRGRDIQYF. In nucleotides, the CDR3 is TGTGCCAGCAGCCCAGGGGGCAGGGGTAGAGACATTCAGTACTTC. The rearrangement uses TRBV11-2 and TRBJ2-4, with TRBD1 matching over 8 bases. The CDR3 runs to 15 residues. The ends lost 5 bases at V and 8 bases at J; junction bases unmatched: 11. Germline values: CDR1 SGHAT, CDR2 FQNNGV.